Shown below are 20 T cell receptor beta chains from a single sample sequenced in a study of graft-versus-host responses after intestinal transplantation. Their antigens remain unidentified. Measured with immunoSEQ multiplex PCR; TCRdb has only the in-frame clones, and not every one. Here the sample spans about 99,000 clones, around 92% being singletons. Sequencing was performed on unstimulated CD8+ T cells sorted from spleen or lymph node cells, taken before transplant. The receptors originated from a human donor who was the organ donor for an intestinal transplant.

The rearrangement joins TRBV9 to TRBJ1-4; D gene unclear. CDR1 is SGDLS and CDR2 is YYNGEE in the germline V gene. Trimming cost V 2 bases and J 2 bases, with 7 bases left between them. The CDR3 has 14 amino acids. Here the CDR3 DNA reads TGTGCCAGCAGCGTCGGGGTCACTAATGAAAAACTGTTTTTT. Residues: CASSVGVTNEKLFF.

The V and J genes are TRBV4-1 and TRBJ2-1, with 9 bases aligning to TRBD2. CDR3 length: 17 residues. The V gene's germline CDR1 is MGHRA and CDR2 YSYEKL. Losses at the gene ends were 1 base for V and 4 bases for J; bases not matched to a gene: 8. CDR3 protein: CASSQVEAGGPYNEQFF. CDR3 DNA: TGCGCCAGCAGCCAAGTCGAGGCGGGGGGGCCTTACAATGAGCAGTTCTTC.

The chain recombines TRBV6-1 with TRBJ1-5, with TRBD1 as a possible D gene (6 bases). The V and J ends lost 6 bases and 2 bases respectively, with 11 bases between them. The CDR3 is 14 residues long. The germline V gene encodes CDR1 MNHNS and CDR2 SASEGT. CDR3 loop: CASSRDIRNQPQHF. The CDR3 coding sequence is TGTGCCAGCAGCCGGGACATCCGCAATCAGCCCCAGCATTTT.

This sequence joins TRBV28 and TRBJ2-7; TRBD2 aligns across 10 bases. V lost 5 bases to trimming and J lost 3 bases; unmatched junction nucleotides: 4. CDR3 length: 14 amino acids. CDR1 MDHEN and CDR2 SYDVKM come from the germline V gene. For the CDR3, the DNA is TGTGCCAGCAGTCCACTAGCGGGACACTACGAGCAGTACTTC. This encodes CASSPLAGHYEQYF.

The chain recombines TRBV30 with TRBJ2-3, with D possibly being TRBD2 (6 bases). This CDR3 region has 13 residues. Trimming left V 3 bases short and J 6 bases short, with 13 bases between. In germline, CDR1 is GTSNPN, CDR2 SVGIG (reference sequence). The CDR3 loop is CAWRGSGADTQYF. CDR3 bases: TGTGCCTGGAGAGGTAGCGGCGCGGATACGCAGTATTTT.

The V and J genes are TRBV7-9 and TRBJ1-1; D is possibly TRBD1 (5 bases). The V end lost 5 bases, the J end lost 0 bases, and 10 bases lay between the germline ends. The CDR3 extends over 14 amino acids. Germline CDR1 reads SEHNR; CDR2 reads FQNEAQ (reference sequence). CDR3 bases: TGTGCCAGCAGCGAAGACAGCATGAACACTGAAGCTTTCTTT. Protein sequence: CASSEDSMNTEAFF.

CDR3 residues: CASSTPWQGAVDTQYF. The CDR3 DNA is TGTGCCAGCAGCACCCCCTGGCAGGGGGCCGTAGATACGCAGTATTTT. The chain recombines TRBV27 with TRBJ2-3; 8 bases match TRBD1. Trimming removed 6 bases from V and 5 bases from J; junction bases left unmatched: 13. CDR3 size: 16 residues. Germline-derived CDR1 and CDR2 are MNHEY and SMNVEV (reference sequence).

J is TRBJ1-2 and V is TRBV2; no firm D call. The CDR3 consists of 12 residues. The V gene lost 8 bases and the J gene lost 2 bases, with 9 bases spanning the gap. Germline CDR1 SNHLY, CDR2 FYNNEI. The DNA for the CDR3 is TGTGCCAGCCTGGGCAGAAACTATGGCTACACCTTC. Its protein is CASLGRNYGYTF.

V usage is TRBV5-6 and J usage is TRBJ2-1; possibly TRBD1 for D (5 bases). V dropped 2 bases and J dropped 2 bases, with 8 bases sitting between them. CDR3 length: 14 amino acids. Germline CDR1 SGHDT, CDR2 YYEEEE. The CDR3 coding sequence is TGTGCCAGCAGCTTCAGACAGCCCTACAATGAGCAGTTCTTC. It yields the protein CASSFRQPYNEQFF.

This clone was seen once. V gene TRBV7-8 combines with J gene TRBJ2-7, with 7 bases fitting TRBD1. Germline values: CDR1 SGHVS, CDR2 FQNEAQ. The CDR3 contains 13 residues. V gave up 6 bases and J gave up 4 bases; unmatched junction bases: 6. CDR3: CASRPTGAYEQYF. The CDR3 bases are TGTGCCAGCAGGCCTACAGGGGCATACGAGCAGTACTTC.

This sequence joins TRBV5-6 and TRBJ2-7; D gene uncertain. Trimming took 5 bases from V and 0 from J, leaving 15 bases between them. Germline V gene sequence: CDR1 SGHDT, CDR2 YYEEEE. The CDR3 has 15 amino acids. The CDR3 DNA reads TGTGCCAGCAGGAGTGGTGGCGGAAGCTCCTACGAGCAGTACTTC. It specifies CASRSGGGSSYEQYF.

V is TRBV5-8 and J is TRBJ2-2; D is uncertain. Trimming pared 1 base from V and 3 bases from J, leaving 10 bases between. Germline V gene lookup returns CDR1 SGHTS and CDR2 YDEGEE. The CDR3 loop spans 15 amino acids. The CDR3 DNA is TGTGCCAGCAGCTTGCGAGCCGGTGACACCGGGGAGCTGTTTTTT. Translating gives CASSLRAGDTGELFF.

The rearrangement links TRBV7-9 to TRBJ2-1, with D possibly being TRBD2 (6 bases). Germline lookup yields CDR1 SEHNR and CDR2 FQNEAQ (reference sequence). The CDR3 loop spans 16 amino acids. Trimming left V 7 bases short and J 9 bases short, with 25 bases between. CDR3 sequence (DNA): TGTGCCAGCACCGTGGGGGGAGTATTGGTGGTTCGTGAGCAGTTCTTC. Its protein product is CASTVGGVLVVREQFF.

The V call is TRBV29-1, the J call TRBJ2-1; TRBD2 is a possible D gene (6 bases). Deletions cut 4 bases from V and 3 bases from J, with 13 bases between. From germline, CDR1 is SQVTM and CDR2 ANQGSEA. CDR3 size: 14 residues. In DNA form, the CDR3 reads TGCAGCGTTGCGGGAGCTCCTTTCTACAATGAGCAGTTCTTC. This encodes CSVAGAPFYNEQFF.

The chain is built from TRBV7-6 and TRBJ2-7; D is undetermined. The V gene's germline CDR1 is SGHVS and CDR2 FNYEAQ. The CDR3 loop spans 17 amino acids. Trimming pared 5 bases from V and 5 bases from J, leaving 25 bases between. The CDR3 nucleotides read TGTGCCAGCAGCCGCCGGATAGACACCGCTTCTTGGGACGAGCAGTACTTC. Translated, it gives CASSRRIDTASWDEQYF.

The V call is TRBV13, the J call TRBJ2-2, with D perhaps TRBD2 (5 bases). The CDR3 runs 17 residues. The V gene lost 4 bases and the J gene lost 0 bases, with 15 bases spanning the gap. Germline CDR1 reads PRHDT; CDR2 reads FYEKMQ (reference sequence). CDR3 residues: CASSSYLGSANTGELFF. The CDR3 coding sequence is TGTGCCAGCAGCTCCTATCTGGGTAGCGCGAACACCGGGGAGCTGTTTTTT. The variable domain in full, with the rest retrieved from reference TRBV13 and TRBJ2-2, is AAGVIQSPRHLIKEKRETATLKCYPIPRHDTVYWYQQGPGQDPQFLISFYEKMQSDKGSIPDRFSAQQFSDYHSELNMSSLELGDSALYFCASSSYLGSANTGELFFGEGSRLTVL.

This clone is a singleton in its sample. J is TRBJ2-1 and V is TRBV2; perhaps TRBD1 as D (5 bases). Trimming pared 1 base from V and 3 bases from J, leaving 10 bases between. CDR1 and CDR2 from the germline V gene are SNHLY and FYNNEI. The CDR3 spans 15 residues. In nucleotides, the CDR3 is TGTGCCAGCAGTGAAGGTGGGGCTCGCTACAATGAGCAGTTCTTC. This codes for CASSEGGARYNEQFF.

As concerns this clone: This specimen includes other DNA sequences encoding the same CDR3. The chain is built from TRBV6-1 and TRBJ2-7; 9 bases line up with TRBD1. J gave up 2 bases and V 3 bases, and 5 bases lay outside the gene matches. CDR1 is MNHNS, CDR2 SASEGT, per germline. The CDR3 contains 15 residues. CDR3 sequence reads: CASSDKQGATYEQYF. As DNA, the CDR3 is TGTGCCAGCAGTGACAAACAGGGGGCCACCTACGAGCAGTACTTC.

This chain joins TRBV5-1 and TRBJ2-7; D gene ambiguous. CDR3 size: 11 residues. The V gene lost 2 bases and the J gene lost 3 bases, with 3 bases spanning the gap. Germline CDR1 SGHRS, CDR2 YFSETQ. The chain's CDR3 is CASSFGYEQYF. CDR3 DNA sequence: TGCGCCAGCAGCTTCGGCTACGAGCAGTACTTC.

The CDR3 bases are TGTGCCTGGATAACAGGTTGGTTAGCTTTCTTT. Translating gives CAWITGWLAFF. The rearrangement joins TRBV30 to TRBJ1-1, with D maybe TRBD1 (5 bases). Trimming shortened V by 4 bases and J by 10 bases, and 13 bases separated the two germline ends. Germline V lookup: CDR1 GTSNPN, CDR2 SVGIG (reference sequence). This CDR3 has 11 amino acids.